The rows below give T cell receptor beta chains drawn from one sample of a study of T-cell memory formation after mild COVID-19. TCRdb reprocessed the 5' RACE reads with MiXCR, giving one entry per CDR3 protein. The data contain hundreds of thousands of distinct CDR3 sequences, about a fifth of them singletons. The material sequenced was PBMCs or a T cell subset sorted from them (not recorded which). The receptors were gathered from an adult woman who had mild COVID-19 (a few samples of this study predate the infection). Cell type and time point are not known. Each CDR3 is given with its conserved first and last residue. The D gene is left open where the match is weak. Only part of the rows carry a size: once, few, many, or a class if the clone is expanded.

>TRBD2|TRBJ2-7|TRBV4-1|.
TGCGCCAGCAGCCAAGATTACACTAGCGGGAGATGGCTTCGCTACGAGCAGTACTTC
CASSQDYTSGRWLRYEQYF
>.|TRBJ2-7|TRBV20-1|.
TGCAGTGCAACACTCGGCGGCAGTTCCTACGAGCAGTACTTC
CSATLGGSSYEQYF
>TRBD1|TRBJ1-2|TRBV12-3/TRBV12-4|.
TGTGCCAGCAGTTTAGGGACAGGGCATGGCTACACCTTC
CASSLGTGHGYTF
>TRBD1|TRBJ2-7|TRBV5-4|.
TGTGCCAGCAGCCACGACAGGGCCTACGAGCAGTACTTC
CASSHDRAYEQYF
>.|TRBJ1-1|TRBV7-9|.
TGTGCCAGCAGCTCCCCCAGGGGCCAGAACACTGAAGCTTTCTTT
CASSSPRGQNTEAFF
>.|TRBJ2-1|TRBV20-1|.
TGCAGTGCTAGAGATCTCGGGTCTCGCAATGAGCAGTTCTTC
CSARDLGSRNEQFF
>.|TRBJ1-4|TRBV12-3/TRBV12-4|many
TGTGCCAGCAGTTTTGGGAATGAAAAACTGTTTTTT
CASSFGNEKLFF
>.|TRBJ1-1|TRBV18|.
TGTGCCAGCTCACAGTCTGTGGGACTACGAGGCACTGAAGCTTTCTTT
CASSQSVGLRGTEAFF
>.|TRBJ1-5|TRBV20-1|few
TGCAGTGCTGAAGACAGTTATCAGCCCCAGCATTTT
CSAEDSYQPQHF
>.|TRBJ1-1|TRBV5-5|.
TGTGCCAGCAAACGGCAGACAAACACTGAAGCTTTCTTT
CASKRQTNTEAFF
>TRBD1|TRBJ1-2|TRBV6-1|.
TGTGCCAGCAGTGGACAGGGAGAGGGGGCCAACTATGGCTACACCTTC
CASSGQGEGANYGYTF
>.|TRBJ1-3|TRBV5-1|few
TGCGCCAGCAGCTTGTACTACGCACAGCAGTTCTCTGGAAACACCATATATTTT
CASSLYYAQQFSGNTIYF
>.|TRBJ2-1|TRBV29-1|.
TGCAGCGTTGTCCGCTCCTATGACAATGAGCAGTTCTTC
CSVVRSYDNEQFF
>.|TRBJ2-2|TRBV29-1|many
TGCATCGTCGGGGATGGCGGGGAGCTGTTTTTT
CIVGDGGELFF
>TRBD1|TRBJ1-1|TRBV5-1|.
TGCGCCAGCAGCTTGGCCGCCACCGCAGGGGGGAGATTGAACACTGAAGCTTTCTTT
CASSLAATAGGRLNTEAFF
>.|TRBJ2-3|TRBV2|few
TGTGCCAGCCGGGGGTCTAGTAGCACAGATACGCAGTATTTT
CASRGSSSTDTQYF
>TRBD1|TRBJ1-2|TRBV5-1|.
TGCGCCAGCAGCTCACCAGGGACAGGGGGTATTTATCGAGAAGCTAACTATGGCTACACCTTC
CASSSPGTGGIYREANYGYTF
>TRBD1|TRBJ2-1|TRBV12-3/TRBV12-4|few
TGTGCCAGCAGTCGACACAGGGGGAACAATGAGCAGTTCTTC
CASSRHRGNNEQFF
>TRBD1|TRBJ1-2|TRBV29-1|.
TGCAGCGTTTCACCCACAGGGGGAAACTATGGCTACACCTTC
CSVSPTGGNYGYTF
>TRBD1|TRBJ1-1|TRBV6-6|.
TGTGCCAGCAGGAAACGGGTGAAGGGGGCAGGCACTGAAGCTTTCTTT
CASRKRVKGAGTEAFF
>TRBD1|TRBJ1-1|TRBV4-1|few
TGCGCCAGCAGCCGGACAGGGGAGAACACTGAAGCTTTCTTT
CASSRTGENTEAFF
>TRBD2|TRBJ2-7|TRBV13|.
TGTGCCAGCAGCTCAGCTAGCGGGACCTCCTACGAGCAGTACTTC
CASSSASGTSYEQYF
>.|TRBJ2-3|TRBV29-1|.
TGCACCGTTCCTACCCCCTCCCGGGACTCCCGCACAGATACGCAGTATTTT
CTVPTPSRDSRTDTQYF
>.|TRBJ2-3|TRBV5-1|.
TGCGCCAGCACGGGCCACCTGGGCGGAGATACGCAGTATTTT
CASTGHLGGDTQYF
>TRBD1|TRBJ2-1|TRBV5-6|few
TGTGCCAGCAGCTTGGGAAACAGGGGGAAACAGTTCTTC
CASSLGNRGKQFF
>TRBD2|TRBJ2-5|TRBV7-8|.
TGTGCCAGCAGCTACCCCCGAGGGAGGGGAAAACAAGAGACCCAGTACTTC
CASSYPRGRGKQETQYF
>TRBD2|TRBJ2-3|TRBV20-1|few
TGCAGTGCTGTCCTCCTCGGGGGGTTCACAGATACGCAGTATTTT
CSAVLLGGFTDTQYF
>TRBD2|TRBJ2-1|TRBV29-1|.
TGCAGCGTTGAACCGGGGGGTAGAGATGAGCAGTTCTTC
CSVEPGGRDEQFF
>TRBD1|TRBJ2-1|TRBV7-3|many
TGTGCCAGCAGCTTACGCTGGACAGGGTTGACCCTCAACCTCAATGAGCAGTTCTTC
CASSLRWTGLTLNLNEQFF
>.|TRBJ2-7|TRBV12-3/TRBV12-4|.
TGTGCCAGCAGTTCCTCCGACGGACCCTACGAGCAGTACTTC
CASSSSDGPYEQYF
>.|TRBJ2-5|TRBV6-5|.
TGTGCCAGCAGCCTGATCAGGGAAGAGACCCAGTACTTC
CASSLIREETQYF
>TRBD2|TRBJ2-1|TRBV7-2|few
TGTGCCAGCAGCGTCTTAGCGGGAGCGGTGAATGAGCAGTTCTTC
CASSVLAGAVNEQFF
>.|TRBJ2-3|TRBV7-9|few
TGTGCCAGCAGCTTTAAGTTTCTAGATACGCAGTATTTT
CASSFKFLDTQYF
>TRBD2|TRBJ2-3|TRBV10-3|few
TGTGCCATCAAACGGGAGGGGACAGATACGCAGTATTTT
CAIKREGTDTQYF
>TRBD1|TRBJ2-2|TRBV7-2|few
TGTGCCAGCAGCTGGGGACAGGGGGCCGGAACCGGGGAGCTGTTTTTT
CASSWGQGAGTGELFF
>TRBD1|TRBJ2-5|TRBV23-1|few
TGCGCCAGCAGACCACTCGACAGGGGCCAAGAGACCCAGTACTTC
CASRPLDRGQETQYF
>TRBD2|TRBJ2-3|TRBV19|few
TGTGCCAGTAGTCCTCCACTAGCGGGAGGGCCAGATACGCAGTATTTT
CASSPPLAGGPDTQYF
>TRBD1|TRBJ2-7|TRBV20-1|many
TGCAGTGCTGTCGGGACAGGGGTTGGCGAGCAGTACTTC
CSAVGTGVGEQYF
>TRBD1|TRBJ2-7|TRBV29-1|.
TGCAGCGTTGGGCCCGGGACAGGGACCTACGAGCAGTACTTC
CSVGPGTGTYEQYF
>.|TRBJ2-7|TRBV19|few
TGTGCCAGTAGGTCGGACAGCCCTAGGGAGCAGTACTTC
CASRSDSPREQYF
>TRBD1|TRBJ1-2|TRBV6-6|few
TGTGCCAGCAGTTTCCCAGGGGGGCTGTATGGCTACACCTTC
CASSFPGGLYGYTF
>.|TRBJ1-3|TRBV20-1|.
TGCAGTGCTAGCCATGACAACTCTGGAAACACCATATATTTT
CSASHDNSGNTIYF